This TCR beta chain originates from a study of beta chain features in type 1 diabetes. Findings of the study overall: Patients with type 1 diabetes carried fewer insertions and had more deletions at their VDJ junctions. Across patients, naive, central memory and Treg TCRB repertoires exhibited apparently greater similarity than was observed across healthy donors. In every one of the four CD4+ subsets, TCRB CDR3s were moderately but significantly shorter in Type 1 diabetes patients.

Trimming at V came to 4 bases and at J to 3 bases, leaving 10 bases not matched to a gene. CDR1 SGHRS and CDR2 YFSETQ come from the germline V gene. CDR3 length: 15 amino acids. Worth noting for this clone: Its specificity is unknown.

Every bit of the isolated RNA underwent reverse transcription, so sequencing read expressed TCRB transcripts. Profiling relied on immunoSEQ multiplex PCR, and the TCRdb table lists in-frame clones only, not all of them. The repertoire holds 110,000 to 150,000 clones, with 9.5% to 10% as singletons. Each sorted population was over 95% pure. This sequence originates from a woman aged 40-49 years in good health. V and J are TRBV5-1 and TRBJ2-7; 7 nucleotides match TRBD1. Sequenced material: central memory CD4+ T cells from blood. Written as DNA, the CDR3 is TGCGCCAGCAGCGCCGCAGGGGGTTCCCTCTACGAGCAGTACTTC. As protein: CASSAAGGSLYEQYF.